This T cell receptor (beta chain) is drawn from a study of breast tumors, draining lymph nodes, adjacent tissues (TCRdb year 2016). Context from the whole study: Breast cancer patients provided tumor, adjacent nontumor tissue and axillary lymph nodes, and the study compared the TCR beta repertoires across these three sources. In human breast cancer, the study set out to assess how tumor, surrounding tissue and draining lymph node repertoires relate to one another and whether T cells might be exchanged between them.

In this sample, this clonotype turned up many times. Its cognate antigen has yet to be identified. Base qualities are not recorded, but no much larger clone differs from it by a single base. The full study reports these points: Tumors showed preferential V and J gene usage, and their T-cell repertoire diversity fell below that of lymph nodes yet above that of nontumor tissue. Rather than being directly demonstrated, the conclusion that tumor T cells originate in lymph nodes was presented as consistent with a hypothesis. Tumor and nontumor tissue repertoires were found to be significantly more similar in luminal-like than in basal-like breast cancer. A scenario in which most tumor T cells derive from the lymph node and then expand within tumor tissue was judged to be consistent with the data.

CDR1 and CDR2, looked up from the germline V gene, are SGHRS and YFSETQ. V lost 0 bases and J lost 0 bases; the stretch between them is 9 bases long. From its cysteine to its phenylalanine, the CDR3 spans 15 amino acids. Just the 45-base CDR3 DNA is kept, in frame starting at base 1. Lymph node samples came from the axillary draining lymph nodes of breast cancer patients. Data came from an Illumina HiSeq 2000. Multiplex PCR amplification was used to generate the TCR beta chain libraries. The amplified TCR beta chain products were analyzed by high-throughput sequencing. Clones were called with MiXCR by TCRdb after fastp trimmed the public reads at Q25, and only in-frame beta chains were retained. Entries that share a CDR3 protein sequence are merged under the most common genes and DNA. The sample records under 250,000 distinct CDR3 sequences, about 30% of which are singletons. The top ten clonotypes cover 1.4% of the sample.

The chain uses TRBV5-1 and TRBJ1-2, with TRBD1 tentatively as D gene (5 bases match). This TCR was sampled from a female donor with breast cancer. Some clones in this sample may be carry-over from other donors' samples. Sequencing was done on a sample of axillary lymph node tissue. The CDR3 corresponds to CASSLGGQANYGYTF. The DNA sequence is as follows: TGCGCCAGCAGCTTGGGGGGCCAAGCTAACTATGGCTACACCTTC.